Listed here are 18 T cell receptor beta chains from one sample, sequenced in a study of cytomegalovirus exposure and HLA in healthy donors. Both 60 Vbeta primers and 13 Jbeta primers went into the PCR. Sequencing was performed with immunoSEQ multiplex PCR; in TCRdb, only in-frame clones are kept and a portion is missing. The sample holds around 140,000 clones, 82% seen once. Material for sequencing was PBMCs. These TCRs come from a woman in her fifties or sixties in good health and CMV-seropositive.

This sequence joins TRBV2 and TRBJ2-2; TRBD1 aligns across 10 bases. V shed 7 bases, J shed 5 bases, and the junction held 7 bases outside the gene matches. The CDR3 consists of 15 residues. Germline CDR1 and CDR2: SNHLY and FYNNEI. The CDR3: CASKGTGEGTGELFF. The CDR3 bases are TGTGCCAGCAAAGGGACAGGGGAGGGGACCGGGGAGCTGTTTTTT.

The V and J genes are TRBV9 and TRBJ2-5; 7 positions agree with TRBD1. The trim removed 3 bases at V and 4 bases at J, leaving 6 bases unmatched. Germline V gene sequence: CDR1 SGDLS, CDR2 YYNGEE. The CDR3 loop spans 14 amino acids. CDR3 coding DNA: TGTGCCAGCAGCGCCTTCGGGACAGCAGAGACCCAGTACTTC. Translation: CASSAFGTAETQYF.

The chain employs TRBV5-5 and TRBJ2-7; TRBD2 is a possible D gene (5 bases). The germline V gene has CDR1 SGHKS and CDR2 YYEKEE (reference sequence). Between the trimmed V and J ends, which lost 0 bases and 3 bases, there was a span of 7 bases. The CDR3 sequence is 13 residues long. The CDR3 region has the DNA TGTGCCAGCAGCTTGGGCGGGTACTACGAGCAGTACTTC. Translated, it gives CASSLGGYYEQYF. Filled out from reference TRBV5-5 and TRBJ2-7, the complete variable domain reads DAGVTQSPTHLIKTRGQQVTLRCSPISGHKSVSWYQQVLGQGPQFIFQYYEKEERGRGNFPDRFSARQFPNYSSELNVNALLLGDSALYLCASSLGGYYEQYFGPGTRLTVT.

The chain is built from TRBV29-1 and TRBJ2-1; 8 bases line up with TRBD1. The CDR3 spans 16 residues. After removal of 6 bases from V and 3 bases from J, the junction contained 13 bases not matched to a gene. Germline lookup yields CDR1 SQVTM and CDR2 ANQGSEA. Here the CDR3 DNA reads TGCAGCGTAGAAACCCCTCACAGGGGGTTCTACAATGAGCAGTTCTTC. Its protein product is CSVETPHRGFYNEQFF.

The gene calls are TRBV15 and TRBJ2-7; the D gene is possibly TRBD1 (6 bases). This CDR3 comprises 14 residues. Germline V gives CDR1 LNHNV, CDR2 YYDKDF (reference sequence). Between the trimmed V and J ends, which lost 0 bases and 2 bases, there was a span of 8 bases. The CDR3 reads CATSRETGPYEQYF. As DNA, the CDR3 is TGTGCCACCAGCAGAGAGACAGGCCCCTACGAGCAGTACTTC.

This chain links TRBV5-1 with TRBJ1-1; 8 bases are shared with TRBD1. V shed 4 bases, J shed 6 bases, and the junction held 14 bases outside the gene matches. The CDR3 runs to 16 residues. Germline CDR1 is SGHRS and CDR2 is YFSETQ. The CDR3 protein is CASSVGVGQDYAEAFF. The CDR3 DNA follows: TGCGCCAGCAGCGTGGGAGTGGGACAGGATTATGCTGAAGCTTTCTTT.

The rearrangement links TRBV7-6 to TRBJ1-6; 10 nucleotides align to TRBD1. CDR3 size: 15 residues. Looked up from germline, CDR1 is SGHVS and CDR2 is FNYEAQ. With 2 bases clipped from V and 8 bases from J, the junction kept 3 bases outside the gene matches. CDR3 region: CASSLSGQGYSPLHF. CDR3 nucleotides: TGTGCCAGCAGCTTATCGGGACAGGGGTATTCACCCCTCCACTTT.

This clone was detected once. V gene TRBV10-3 combines with J gene TRBJ2-1; D not certain. Germline CDR1 reads ENHRY; CDR2 reads SYGVKD. V gave up 4 bases and J gave up 6 bases, with 7 bases separating them. The CDR3 length is 12 residues. The CDR3 sequence: CAISGLLNEQFF. CDR3 nucleotide sequence: TGTGCCATCAGTGGGCTCCTCAATGAGCAGTTCTTC.

The rearrangement links TRBV28 to TRBJ1-1, with 10 nucleotides matching TRBD1. This CDR3 has 16 amino acids. CDR1 and CDR2 (germline): MDHEN, SYDVKM. V lost 5 bases and J lost 0; bases outside the gene matches: 6. DNA of the CDR3: TGTGCCAGCAGTCCCTGGACAGGGGGAATGAACACTGAAGCTTTCTTT. Its translation: CASSPWTGGMNTEAFF.

The V and J genes are TRBV7-2 and TRBJ1-6, with D uncertain. The V end was cut by 6 bases, the J end by 10 bases, with 13 bases between. Germline CDR1 SGHTA, CDR2 FQGNSA. The CDR3 has 13 amino acids. Written as DNA, the CDR3 is TGTGCCAGCAGACTTATCGTTCCCTCACCCCTCCACTTT. Its translation is CASRLIVPSPLHF.

The chain carries TRBV6-5 and TRBJ2-6; D gene uncertain. V was trimmed by 0 bases and J by 4 bases, leaving 10 bases between them. Germline lookup yields CDR1 MNHEY and CDR2 SVGAGI. CDR3 size: 16 residues. CDR3 loop: CASSYSWRSGANVLTF. CDR3 bases: TGTGCCAGCAGTTACTCGTGGCGGTCCGGGGCCAACGTCCTGACTTTC.

The CDR3 sequence is CANVLGGAGANVLTF. The CDR3 nucleotides read TGTGCCAACGTCCTTGGAGGGGCGGGGGCCAACGTCCTGACTTTC. The chain couples TRBV2 to TRBJ2-6, with D possibly being TRBD2 (6 bases). This CDR3 comprises 15 residues. Between the trimmed V and J ends, which lost 10 bases and 4 bases, there was a span of 17 bases. The germline V gene encodes CDR1 SNHLY and CDR2 FYNNEI.

The V and J genes are TRBV7-9 and TRBJ2-7; TRBD1 aligns across 11 bases. CDR3 length: 18 amino acids. The germline V gene encodes CDR1 SEHNR and CDR2 FQNEAQ (reference sequence). V lost 6 bases to trimming and J lost 0 bases; unmatched junction nucleotides: 13. The CDR3 region is CASSQRTGGGLSSYEQYF. CDR3 coding DNA: TGTGCCAGCAGTCAGCGGACAGGGGGCGGTCTTAGCTCCTACGAGCAGTACTTC.

The count of this clone is one. The rearrangement links TRBV28 to TRBJ1-6, with TRBD1 matching over 9 bases. Per the germline V gene, CDR1 is MDHEN and CDR2 is SYDVKM. The CDR3 is made up of 14 amino acids. J lost 8 bases, V lost 7 bases, and 6 bases had no gene match. The CDR3 is CASTLGQGYSPLHF. In DNA, the CDR3 is TGTGCCAGCACTTTGGGACAGGGATATTCACCCCTCCACTTT.

The DNA for the CDR3 is TGTGCCAGCAGCTTTACAGAGTCTTCCTACGAGCAGTACTTC. Amino acids: CASSFTESSYEQYF. The chain carries TRBV7-9 and TRBJ2-7; D uncertain. V lost 3 bases to trimming and J lost 1 base, with 10 bases between them. The CDR3 contains 14 residues. CDR1 and CDR2 from the germline V gene are SEHNR and FQNEAQ (reference sequence).

The chain joins TRBV11-3 to TRBJ2-2, with 12 bases lining up with TRBD2. Germline trimming cut 4 bases from V and 2 bases from J; bases unmatched to any gene: 5. Per germline, CDR1 SGHNT and CDR2 YENEEA. The CDR3 contains 17 residues. The CDR3 bases are TGTGCCAGCAGCTCCCTAGCGGGGGGGACTAACACCGGGGAGCTGTTTTTT. Amino acid sequence: CASSSLAGGTNTGELFF.

The chain links TRBV13 to TRBJ1-1, with 8 bases that match TRBD1. The CDR3 loop spans 15 amino acids. V shed 8 bases and J 1 base; nucleotides not matched to a gene: 9. CDR1 and CDR2 from the germline V gene are PRHDT and FYEKMQ (reference sequence). CDR3 residues: CASGPQGAQNTEAFF. CDR3 nucleotides: TGTGCCAGCGGCCCCCAGGGGGCCCAGAACACTGAAGCTTTCTTT.

This clone was seen a few times. The chain uses TRBV7-9 and TRBJ2-1, with a possible D match to TRBD1 (6 bases). Germline V gene sequence: CDR1 SEHNR, CDR2 FQNEAQ (reference sequence). With 1 base removed from V and 12 bases from J, the gap between germline ends came to 16 bases. The CDR3 contains 14 residues. As DNA, the CDR3 is TGTGCCAGCAGCTTAGGGAACAGGGTATTGGTGCAGTTCTTC. The encoded protein is CASSLGNRVLVQFF. Complete variable domain (other parts from reference TRBV7-9 and TRBJ2-1): DTGVSQNPRHKITKRGQNVTFRCDPISEHNRLYWYRQTLGQGPEFLTYFQNEAQLEKSRLLSDRFSAERPKGSFSTLEIQRTEQGDSAMYLCASSLGNRVLVQFFGPGTRLTVL.